What follows is one TCR beta chain and its context. Its antigen is unknown. Those with hyperthyroidism were 18 to 65 years old, newly diagnosed, and ill for under 2 months. A patient was excluded if there was uncontrolled infection, other autoimmune disease, pregnancy or lactation. PBMCs came from roughly 10 ml fresh peripheral blood. This record comes from a study of T cells in Graves' hyperthyroidism and ophthalmopathy. Trimming took 0 bases from V and 5 from J; bases not matched to a gene: 5. CDR1 and CDR2 from the germline V gene are SGHTA and FQGTGA. The CDR3 contains 16 residues. What was amplified from RNA transcripts were TCR beta CDR3 regions. The HTBI primer set drove a first-round RT-PCR of the TCR CDR3. TCRdb fed the multiplex PCR reads into MiXCR, producing one record per CDR3 protein. The profile shows 96,000 or so distinct CDR3 sequences, around 50% of them singletons. Study-level findings and limits: Ophthalmopathy was told apart from stable hyperthyroidism by a 13 V-J model.

The J gene is TRBJ1-5, the V gene TRBV7-3; 9 positions match TRBD1. The source is a woman between 35 and 50 years old with Graves' hyperthyroidism. Sample: blood. The DNA of the CDR3 is TGTGCCAGCAGCTTAACCGGGACAGGGAACGATCAGCCCCAGCATTTT. This sequence encodes CASSLTGTGNDQPQHF.